One TCR beta chain is described in this entry. In replicate PCRs of sorted subsets, roughly 200 ng DNA, approximately 32,000 T cell genomes, was used. Profiling relied on immunoSEQ multiplex PCR, and the TCRdb table lists in-frame clones only, not all of them. The table includes 2 million to 3 million clones, 90% to 95% detected once. The data derive from a study of shared clonotypes between healthy human individuals. V gave up 3 bases and J gave up 7 bases; unmatched junction bases: 19. Per germline, CDR1 MGHRA and CDR2 YSYEKL. The CDR3 is 19 amino acids. This TCR was sampled from a man aged 18 to 29 in good health. Some clones in this sample may be carry-over from other donors' samples. The gene calls are TRBV4-1 and TRBJ1-4, with 8 bases that match TRBD1. The sample consisted of naive CD4+ T cells from PBMCs. Subset defined: CD45RA+ positively selected. CDR3 amino acids: CASSQPLSQGATSSEKLFF. DNA for the CDR3: TGCGCCAGCAGCCAGCCCCTGTCCCAGGGGGCGACGTCTAGTGAAAAACTGTTTTTT.